The 10 T cell receptor beta chains below come from one sample, sequenced in a study of T cell repertoires in cytomegalovirus infection. MiXCR, run by TCRdb on the reads, gives a single entry per CDR3 protein. The sample has about 320,000 distinct CDR3 sequences, 8% to 10% seen once. Sequencing was done on a sample of PBMCs. All receptors derive from a human donor in good health (CMV status not recorded). Some clones in this sample may be carry-over from other donors' samples.

The J gene is TRBJ2-1, the V gene TRBV27; TRBD2 matches at 15 bases. The CDR3 extends over 17 amino acids. J was trimmed by 4 bases and V by 6 bases; bases with no gene match: 7. CDR1 and CDR2 (germline): MNHEY, SMNVEV (reference sequence). The CDR3 protein is CASRGLAGGPEYNEQFF. The CDR3 nucleotides read TGTGCCAGCAGGGGACTAGCGGGGGGTCCGGAATACAATGAGCAGTTCTTC.

This chain connects TRBV2 to TRBJ1-1; D ambiguous. V lost 4 bases and J 0 bases, leaving 6 bases between the germline ends. Germline V gene sequence: CDR1 SNHLY, CDR2 FYNNEI. The CDR3 consists of 13 residues. For the CDR3, the DNA is TGTGCCAGCAGTGGACTGCTGAACACTGAAGCTTTCTTT. It specifies CASSGLLNTEAFF.

This clonotype was observed a few times. The chain employs TRBV9 and TRBJ1-2, with 7 bases identical to TRBD1. V shed 2 bases, J shed 5 bases, and the junction held 9 bases outside the gene matches. Germline CDR1 is SGDLS and CDR2 is YYNGEE. CDR3 length equals 15 residues. CDR3 in DNA: TGTGCCAGCAGCGTGCAAGACAGGGCGGGATATGGCTACACCTTC. Translation gives CASSVQDRAGYGYTF.

The chain uses TRBV7-9 and TRBJ1-4, with TRBD1 identical over 11 bases. After removal of 5 bases from V and 5 bases from J, the junction contained 7 bases not matched to a gene. CDR3 size: 16 residues. Germline V gives CDR1 SEHNR, CDR2 FQNEAQ (reference sequence). The CDR3 sequence: CASSPGQGAINEKLFF. The CDR3 region has the DNA TGTGCCAGCAGCCCCGGACAGGGGGCTATAAATGAAAAACTGTTTTTT.

This chain links TRBV20-1 with TRBJ2-3, with 11 bases matching TRBD2. Per the germline V gene, CDR1 is DFQATT and CDR2 is SNEGSKA (reference sequence). The CDR3 sequence is 15 residues long. Losses at the gene ends were 5 bases for V and 3 bases for J; bases not matched to a gene: 7. The CDR3: CSALNSGGGTDTQYF. CDR3 coding DNA: TGCAGTGCTCTGAATAGCGGGGGGGGGACAGATACGCAGTATTTT.

The V gene is TRBV20-1, the J gene TRBJ1-1; maybe TRBD1 (6 bases). V lost 6 bases to trimming and J lost 10 bases, with 21 bases between them. From germline, CDR1 is DFQATT and CDR2 SNEGSKA (reference sequence). The CDR3 totals 13 residues. The CDR3 nucleotides read TGCAGTGCCCATAGGGGGGGCGGGGTTGGAGCTTTCTTT. It encodes CSAHRGGGVGAFF.

The chain employs TRBV12-3 or TRBV12-4 and TRBJ2-1; 12 bases agree with TRBD2. CDR3 size: 14 residues. J gave up 8 bases and V 4 bases, and 3 bases lay outside the gene matches. The CDR3 nucleotides are TGTGCCAGCAGTTCGACTAGCGGGAGCTATGAGCAGTTCTTC. Translating gives CASSSTSGSYEQFF.

V usage is TRBV7-9 and J usage is TRBJ2-7; 8 bases align to TRBD1. The germline gives CDR1 SEHNR, CDR2 FQNEAQ (reference sequence). CDR3 length: 16 amino acids. With 5 bases clipped from V and 2 bases from J, the junction kept 11 bases outside the gene matches. The CDR3 DNA reads as TGTGCCAGCAGCCAAGGTATTGGACAGGGCGCCTACGAGCAGTACTTC. It encodes CASSQGIGQGAYEQYF. Drawing the rest from reference TRBV7-9 and TRBJ2-7, the complete variable domain is DTGVSQNPRHKITKRGQNVTFRCDPISEHNRLYWYRQTLGQGPEFLTYFQNEAQLEKSRLLSDRFSAERPKGSFSTLEIQRTEQGDSAMYLCASSQGIGQGAYEQYFGPGTRLTVT.

J is TRBJ1-6 and V is TRBV6-8; weak D call: TRBD1 (6 bases). Per germline, CDR1 MNHGY and CDR2 SAAAGT. V was clipped by 4 bases and J by 11 bases, with 18 bases between them. CDR3 length equals 15 residues. CDR3 nucleotides: TGTGCCAGCAGTTCAATCCGGGACATTTCGCCACCCCTCCACTTT. Translation: CASSSIRDISPPLHF.

The chain combines TRBV6-5 with TRBJ1-4; 8 nucleotides agree with TRBD1. CDR1 MNHEY and CDR2 SVGAGI come from the germline V gene. This CDR3 contains 15 residues. The trim removed 4 bases at V and 3 bases at J, leaving 4 bases unmatched. CDR3 residues: CASSSAGGPNEKLFF. Written as DNA, the CDR3 is TGTGCCAGCAGTTCCGCAGGGGGCCCTAATGAAAAACTGTTTTTT.